This T cell receptor (beta chain) appears in the sequencing data of a study of T cell repertoires in cytomegalovirus infection. Across the whole study: Signatures in public TCR beta sequences pointed to both CMV infection and matching HLA type. Findings of the study overall: The cumulative frequency of public TCR beta families distinguished individuals who carried CMV together with the relevant HLA. HLA-C-restricted CMV-specific TCR beta clonotypes prevailed in the ex vivo response.

This clonotype was seen many times. No antigen is known for it. TCRdb reanalysed the reads using MiXCR and keeps one entry per CDR3 protein. This table has hundreds of thousands of distinct CDR3 sequences, 17% appearing once. The TCR was taken from a human donor in good health (CMV status not recorded). Some clones in this sample may be carry-over from other donors' samples. Source material: PBMCs.

As DNA, the CDR3 is TGTGCCAGCAGCTTAGCTAGCGGGGGGGCCTACGAGCAGTACTTC. Residues: CASSLASGGAYEQYF. This chain connects TRBV7-2 to TRBJ2-7; 11 bases align to TRBD2. V lost 0 bases and J lost 2; bases outside the gene matches: 0. This CDR3 is 15 amino acids long. Germline CDR1 SGHTA, CDR2 FQGNSA. Variable domain in full (rest from reference TRBV7-2 and TRBJ2-7): GAGVSQSPSNKVTEKGKDVELRCDPISGHTALYWYRQSLGQGLEFLIYFQGNSAPDKSGLPSDRFSAERTGGSVSTLTIQRTQQEDSAVYLCASSLASGGAYEQYFGPGTRLTVT.